This T cell receptor (beta chain) was identified in a study of blood T cells in healthy people across ages. It was with a sample-barcoded 5' primer and a J-beta primer mix that a second PCR of about 6 to 12 cycles was run. TCRdb re-derived calls from the 5' RACE reads in MiXCR, one entry per CDR3 protein. The sample consists of nearly 800,000 distinct CDR3 sequences, around 25% of them appearing once. The V end was cut by 2 bases, the J end by 7 bases, with 12 bases between. The CDR3 covers 13 residues. Germline V gives CDR1 SQVTM, CDR2 ANQGSEA. In this sample, this clonotype turned up a few times. The sample was also reused in another study, on T cells of mothers and their children.

The chain has TRBV29-1 and TRBJ1-5, with D perhaps matching TRBD1 (5 bases). This clonotype was sampled from a boy under 18 in good health. Input material: blood. CDR3 bases: TGCAGCGTTGAAATGGGGGTGGGACAGCCCCAGCATTTT. It translates to CSVEMGVGQPQHF.